This T cell receptor beta chain was captured by sequencing in a study of cytomegalovirus exposure and HLA in healthy donors. Trimming removed 5 bases at V and 5 bases at J, with 12 bases between. CDR3 length equals 13 residues. Germline assignment: CDR1 MNHEY and CDR2 SVGAGI. PCR was performed using 60 Vbeta and 13 Jbeta primers. Generated by immunoSEQ multiplex PCR, the TCRdb table keeps only in-frame clones and is missing some. The sample lists under 200,000 clones, more than 75% occurring once. Sequenced sample: PBMCs. This TCR was recovered from a man aged 35-49 years in good health and CMV-seropositive. The J gene is TRBJ1-1, the V gene TRBV6-5, with a tentative D call TRBD1 (6 bases). The CDR3 DNA is TGTGCCAGCAGTAGTACAGGGCGAACTGAAGCTTTCTTT. Translation: CASSSTGRTEAFF.